This T cell receptor beta chain was captured in a study of CD8 T cells in ankylosing spondylitis. Overall study findings and caveats: It appeared that ankylosing spondylitis blood was characterized by a TCR beta motif of fewer than ten highly homologous variants.

The CDR3 is 15 amino acids. CDR1 and CDR2 (germline): LNHDA, SQIVND (reference sequence). With 3 bases clipped from V and 7 bases from J, the junction kept 8 bases outside the gene matches. TCRdb re-analysed the 5' RACE reads in MiXCR, keeping a single row per CDR3 protein. The table has roughly 250,000 distinct CDR3 sequences, 8% to 9.5% seen once; the top ten hold almost 7%. This clonotype was detected only a few times. Its antigen is currently unknown. The chain links TRBV19 to TRBJ2-1; TRBD2 aligns across 8 bases. The clonotype was recovered from a male donor with ankylosing spondylitis or in good health (not recorded which). Sequencing was carried out using blood, either unsorted or a sorted T cell fraction (not recorded which). This CDR3 is CASSISTGLVNEQFF. The CDR3 nucleotides read TGTGCCAGTAGTATCTCCACGGGACTAGTGAATGAGCAGTTCTTC.